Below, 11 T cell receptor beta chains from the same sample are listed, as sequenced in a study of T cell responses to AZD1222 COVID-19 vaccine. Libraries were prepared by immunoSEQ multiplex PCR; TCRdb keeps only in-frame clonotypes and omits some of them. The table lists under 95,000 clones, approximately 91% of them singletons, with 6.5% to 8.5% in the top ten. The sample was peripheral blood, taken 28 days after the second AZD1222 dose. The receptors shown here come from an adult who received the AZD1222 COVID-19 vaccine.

CDR3 residues: CASSLAFGPPGKQFF. The CDR3 nucleotides read TGTGCCAGCAGCTTGGCCTTTGGCCCCCCAGGGAAGCAGTTCTTC. The chain couples TRBV5-6 to TRBJ2-1; D possibly corresponds to TRBD1 (5 bases). This CDR3 is built from 15 residues. V was cut by 0 bases and J by 11 bases, with 18 bases left in between. Germline V gives CDR1 SGHDT, CDR2 YYEEEE.

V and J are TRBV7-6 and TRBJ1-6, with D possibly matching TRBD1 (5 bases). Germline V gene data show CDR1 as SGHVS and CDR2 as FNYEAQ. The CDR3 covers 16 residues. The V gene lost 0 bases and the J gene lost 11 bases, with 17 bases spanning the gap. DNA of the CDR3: TGTGCCAGCAGCTTAGCGCGCTCCGGGGCAAGGGCACCCCTCCACTTT. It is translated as CASSLARSGARAPLHF.

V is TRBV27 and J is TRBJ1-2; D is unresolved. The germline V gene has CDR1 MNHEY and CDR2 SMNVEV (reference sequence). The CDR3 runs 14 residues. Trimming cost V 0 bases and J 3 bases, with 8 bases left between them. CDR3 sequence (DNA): TGTGCCAGCAGTTTATCAGCGCCCGACTATGGCTACACCTTC. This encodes CASSLSAPDYGYTF.

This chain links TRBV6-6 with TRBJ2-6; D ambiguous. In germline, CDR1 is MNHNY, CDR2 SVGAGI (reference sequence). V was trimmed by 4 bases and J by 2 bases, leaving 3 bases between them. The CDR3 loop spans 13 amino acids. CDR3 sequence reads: CASSSAGANVLTF. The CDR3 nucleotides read TGTGCCAGCAGTTCCGCTGGGGCCAACGTCCTGACTTTC.

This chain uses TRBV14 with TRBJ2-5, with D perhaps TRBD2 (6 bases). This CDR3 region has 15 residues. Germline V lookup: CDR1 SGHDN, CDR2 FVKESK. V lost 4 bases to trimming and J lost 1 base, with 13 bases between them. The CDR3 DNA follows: TGTGCCAGCAGCCCCGGTTGGAGGGGCCAAGAGACCCAGTACTTC. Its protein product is CASSPGWRGQETQYF.

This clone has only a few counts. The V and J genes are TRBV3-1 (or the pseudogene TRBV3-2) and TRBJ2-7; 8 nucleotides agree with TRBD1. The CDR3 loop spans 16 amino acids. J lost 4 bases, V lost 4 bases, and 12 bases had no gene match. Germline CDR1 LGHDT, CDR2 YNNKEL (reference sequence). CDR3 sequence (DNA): TGTGCCAGCAGCCGGAACCTCCGAGGACAGGGATACGAGCAGTACTTC. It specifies CASSRNLRGQGYEQYF.

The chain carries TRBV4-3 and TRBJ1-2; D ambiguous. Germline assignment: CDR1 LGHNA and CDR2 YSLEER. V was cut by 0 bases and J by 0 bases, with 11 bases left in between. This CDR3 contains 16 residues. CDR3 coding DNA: TGCGCCAGCAGCCAAGACGTACGTGACTCTAACTATGGCTACACCTTC. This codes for CASSQDVRDSNYGYTF.

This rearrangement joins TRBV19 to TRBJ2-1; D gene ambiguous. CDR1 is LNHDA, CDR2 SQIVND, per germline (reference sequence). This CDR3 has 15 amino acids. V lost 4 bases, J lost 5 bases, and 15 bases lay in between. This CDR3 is CASSTTDSGNNEQFF. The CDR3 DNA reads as TGTGCCAGTAGTACAACCGACTCGGGCAACAATGAGCAGTTCTTC.

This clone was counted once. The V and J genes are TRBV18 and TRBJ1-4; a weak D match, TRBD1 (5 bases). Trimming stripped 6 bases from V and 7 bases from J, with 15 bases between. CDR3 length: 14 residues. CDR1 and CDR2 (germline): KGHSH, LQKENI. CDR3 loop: CASSGGAFGEKLFF. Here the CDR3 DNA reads TGTGCCAGCTCCGGAGGGGCGTTTGGTGAAAAACTGTTTTTT.

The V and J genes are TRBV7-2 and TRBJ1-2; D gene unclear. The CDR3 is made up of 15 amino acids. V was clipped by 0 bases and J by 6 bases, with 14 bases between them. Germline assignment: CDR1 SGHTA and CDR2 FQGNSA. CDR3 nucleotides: TGTGCCAGCAGCTTAGCGGTGGCGGGCCGGAATGGCTACACCTTC. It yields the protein CASSLAVAGRNGYTF.

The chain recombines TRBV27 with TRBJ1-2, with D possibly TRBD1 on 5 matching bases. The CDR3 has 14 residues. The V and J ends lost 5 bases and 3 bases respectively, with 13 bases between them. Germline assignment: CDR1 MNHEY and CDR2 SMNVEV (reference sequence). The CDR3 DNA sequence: TGTGCCAGCAGTCGGGACGGTAGCTACTATGGCTACACCTTC. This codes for CASSRDGSYYGYTF.